Each of the 4 T cell receptor beta chains below was sequenced from the same sample in a study of blood T cell repertoires in COVID-19. Repertoires were generated with immunoSEQ multiplex PCR, while TCRdb's copy carries only in-frame clones and drops some. Among some 670,000 clones listed, over 80% were seen once. The sequenced sample was peripheral blood. These TCRs come from a woman under 30 with acute or convalescent COVID-19.

This chain joins TRBV5-8 and TRBJ1-2; 10 nucleotides align to TRBD1. Losses at the gene ends were 0 bases for V and 3 bases for J; bases not matched to a gene: 11. Per germline, CDR1 SGHTS and CDR2 YDEGEE. The CDR3 runs to 18 residues. The CDR3 coding sequence is TGTGCCAGCAGCTTGGTGTTAAACCGGGACAGGGGTGACTATGGCTACACCTTC. It encodes CASSLVLNRDRGDYGYTF. Full variable domain (rest looked up from reference TRBV5-8 and TRBJ1-2): EAGVTQSPTHLIKTRGQQATLRCSPISGHTSVYWYQQALGLGLQFLLWYDEGEERNRGNFPPRFSGRQFPNYSSELNVNALELEDSALYLCASSLVLNRDRGDYGYTFGSGTRLTVV.

This clone was seen a single time. The chain couples TRBV7-9 to TRBJ1-2; TRBD1 matches 7 bases. CDR3 length: 15 residues. Per the germline V gene, CDR1 is SEHNR and CDR2 is FQNEAQ (reference sequence). Losses at the gene ends were 5 bases for V and 3 bases for J; bases not matched to a gene: 9. CDR3 sequence: CASSTNGQVYYGYTF. CDR3 DNA: TGTGCCAGCAGCACCAACGGACAGGTTTACTATGGCTACACCTTC.

This rearrangement joins TRBV14 to TRBJ1-3; D uncertain. Per germline, CDR1 SGHDN and CDR2 FVKESK. Trimming removed 2 bases from V and 0 bases from J, with 8 bases in between. The CDR3 has 15 residues. CDR3 bases: TGTGCCAGCAGCCAACATTTGAGCTCTGGAAACACCATATATTTT. Its translation: CASSQHLSSGNTIYF.

J is TRBJ1-1 and V is TRBV6-5; perhaps TRBD1 as D (5 bases). The CDR3 runs 15 residues. Germline V CDR1 and CDR2: MNHEY, SVGAGI. The V gene lost 7 bases and the J gene lost 6 bases, with 21 bases spanning the gap. The CDR3 DNA reads as TGTGCCAGCAAAGATATGCAGGGATATTCGCCTGAAGCTTTCTTT. Its translation is CASKDMQGYSPEAFF.